The 5 T cell receptor beta chains in this list originate from one sample, sequenced in a study of blood T cells in healthy people across ages. Using a J-beta primer mix together with a sample-barcoded 5' primer, a second PCR was run for roughly 6 to 12 cycles. TCRdb re-analysed the 5' RACE reads in MiXCR, keeping a single row per CDR3 protein. The sample lists roughly 1.7 million distinct CDR3 sequences, about 31% occurring once. Sequencing used blood. The receptors here all came from a woman aged 30 to 39 in good health.

This chain uses TRBV7-2 with TRBJ1-1, with D possibly matching TRBD1 (6 bases). V lost 5 bases, J lost 9 bases, and 13 bases lay in between. Germline CDR1 reads SGHTA; CDR2 reads FQGNSA. The CDR3 loop spans 12 amino acids. The CDR3 reads CASSLGGTKAFF. CDR3 sequence (DNA): TGTGCCAGCAGCCTTGGGGGCACAAAAGCTTTCTTT.

The chain employs TRBV20-1 and TRBJ2-7; 9 bases are shared with TRBD1. Germline CDR1 and CDR2: DFQATT and SNEGSKA (reference sequence). The CDR3 runs 15 residues. V lost 0 bases to trimming and J lost 3 bases; unmatched junction nucleotides: 6. CDR3 nucleotides: TGCAGTGCTAGAGATCTTCGGACAGGGGACTACGAGCAGTACTTC. This codes for CSARDLRTGDYEQYF.

CDR3 residues: CASSPWGLGFQETQYF. DNA of the CDR3: TGTGCCAGTAGCCCCTGGGGTCTTGGTTTTCAGGAGACCCAGTACTTC. The rearrangement uses TRBV19 and TRBJ2-5; D is unresolved. The CDR3 spans 16 residues. Trimming stripped 6 bases from V and 5 bases from J, with 22 bases between. Germline V CDR1 and CDR2: LNHDA, SQIVND (reference sequence).

In this sample, this clonotype turned up a few times. The J gene is TRBJ1-1, the V gene TRBV14; 8 bases map to TRBD1. The CDR3 covers 15 residues. V lost 6 bases, J lost 2 bases, and 8 bases stayed unmatched. From germline, CDR1 is SGHDN and CDR2 FVKESK. Written as DNA, the CDR3 is TGTGCCAGCAGACGCGGACAGGGACGTAACACTGAAGCTTTCTTT. Translating gives CASRRGQGRNTEAFF.

The sample holds many counts of this clonotype. This chain links TRBV4-1 with TRBJ2-1; 9 bases agree with TRBD2. This CDR3 spans 18 amino acids. Germline CDR1 is MGHRA and CDR2 is YSYEKL. With 0 bases clipped from V and 2 bases from J, the junction kept 8 bases outside the gene matches. CDR3 amino acids: CASSQDFVGTSPYNEQFF. In nucleotides, the CDR3 is TGCGCCAGCAGCCAAGATTTCGTCGGGACTAGCCCCTACAATGAGCAGTTCTTC.